This record concerns one TCR beta chain sequence. This clonotype was detected ten times or more. Its antigen specificity is not known. No much larger clone is present one base from it, and per-base qualities are unavailable. The source of the sample is a study of early T cells in non-severe SARS-CoV-2 infection (dated by TCRdb to the early 2020s). A note on the overall study: Bulk RNA from unsorted whole blood was used for TCR sequencing, so alpha and beta chains could not be paired.

The study was a case-control design nested within a healthcare worker cohort in London, UK, with weekly nasopharyngeal swab PCR tests and blood sampling. Between 23 and 31 March 2020, the week of the UK lockdown, healthcare workers were enrolled and then followed up weekly for as long as 16 weeks. The library was made by 5' RACE. The sequencer was a NextSeq 500. To correct for sequencing error and PCR bias, the TCR library protocol tagged individual cDNA molecules with unique molecular identifiers. Sequencing covered both TCR alpha and beta chains, and within each sample the abundances of alpha and beta sequences were tightly co-correlated. As for the original processing: Decombinator V4 was used to perform V gene, J gene and CDR3 annotation of TCR sequences. Expanded TCRs were defined as changing significantly between any two time points under a Poisson model with p below 0.0001. Abundances of TCRs were expressed as counts per million after normalisation to the total number of TCRs sequenced in each sample. VDJdb, accessed 1 November 2021, was searched for CMV, EBV and SARS-CoV-2 annotated TCRs, with TCRs annotated for multiple antigens excluded. The public reads were reanalyzed by TCRdb: fastp trimming at Q25, MiXCR alignment, in-frame beta chains only. Each CDR3 protein appears once, grouped with its most common genes and DNA. TCRdb, not the original authors, processed these V and J calls. The sample has tens of thousands of distinct CDR3 sequences on record, more than 9% of them singletons. The ten largest clones add up to 10% of the sample.

The study at large found these results: Matching against VDJdb was skewed toward anti-spike CD8 responses, likely underestimated virus-specific expansions, and missed private and CD4 specificities.

This receptor was taken from an adult who was a healthcare worker with PCR-confirmed SARS-CoV-2 infection or an uninfected control (not recorded which). Sample: whole blood.

The CDR3: CASSQEWDPEAFF. The DNA sequence is given as TGCGCCAGCAGCCAAGAATGGGACCCTGAAGCTTTCTTT. Recombination connected TRBV4-1 to TRBJ1-1, and TRBD1 may be the D gene, going by 5 matching bases. The trim is 0 bases for V and 6 bases for J, with a gap of 8 bases between the germline ends. Its CDR3 holds 13 amino acids, cysteine through phenylalanine. Of all the DNA, just the CDR3 is kept, 39 bases in frame from base 1. Reading the germline V gene gives CDR1 MGHRA and CDR2 YSYEKL.